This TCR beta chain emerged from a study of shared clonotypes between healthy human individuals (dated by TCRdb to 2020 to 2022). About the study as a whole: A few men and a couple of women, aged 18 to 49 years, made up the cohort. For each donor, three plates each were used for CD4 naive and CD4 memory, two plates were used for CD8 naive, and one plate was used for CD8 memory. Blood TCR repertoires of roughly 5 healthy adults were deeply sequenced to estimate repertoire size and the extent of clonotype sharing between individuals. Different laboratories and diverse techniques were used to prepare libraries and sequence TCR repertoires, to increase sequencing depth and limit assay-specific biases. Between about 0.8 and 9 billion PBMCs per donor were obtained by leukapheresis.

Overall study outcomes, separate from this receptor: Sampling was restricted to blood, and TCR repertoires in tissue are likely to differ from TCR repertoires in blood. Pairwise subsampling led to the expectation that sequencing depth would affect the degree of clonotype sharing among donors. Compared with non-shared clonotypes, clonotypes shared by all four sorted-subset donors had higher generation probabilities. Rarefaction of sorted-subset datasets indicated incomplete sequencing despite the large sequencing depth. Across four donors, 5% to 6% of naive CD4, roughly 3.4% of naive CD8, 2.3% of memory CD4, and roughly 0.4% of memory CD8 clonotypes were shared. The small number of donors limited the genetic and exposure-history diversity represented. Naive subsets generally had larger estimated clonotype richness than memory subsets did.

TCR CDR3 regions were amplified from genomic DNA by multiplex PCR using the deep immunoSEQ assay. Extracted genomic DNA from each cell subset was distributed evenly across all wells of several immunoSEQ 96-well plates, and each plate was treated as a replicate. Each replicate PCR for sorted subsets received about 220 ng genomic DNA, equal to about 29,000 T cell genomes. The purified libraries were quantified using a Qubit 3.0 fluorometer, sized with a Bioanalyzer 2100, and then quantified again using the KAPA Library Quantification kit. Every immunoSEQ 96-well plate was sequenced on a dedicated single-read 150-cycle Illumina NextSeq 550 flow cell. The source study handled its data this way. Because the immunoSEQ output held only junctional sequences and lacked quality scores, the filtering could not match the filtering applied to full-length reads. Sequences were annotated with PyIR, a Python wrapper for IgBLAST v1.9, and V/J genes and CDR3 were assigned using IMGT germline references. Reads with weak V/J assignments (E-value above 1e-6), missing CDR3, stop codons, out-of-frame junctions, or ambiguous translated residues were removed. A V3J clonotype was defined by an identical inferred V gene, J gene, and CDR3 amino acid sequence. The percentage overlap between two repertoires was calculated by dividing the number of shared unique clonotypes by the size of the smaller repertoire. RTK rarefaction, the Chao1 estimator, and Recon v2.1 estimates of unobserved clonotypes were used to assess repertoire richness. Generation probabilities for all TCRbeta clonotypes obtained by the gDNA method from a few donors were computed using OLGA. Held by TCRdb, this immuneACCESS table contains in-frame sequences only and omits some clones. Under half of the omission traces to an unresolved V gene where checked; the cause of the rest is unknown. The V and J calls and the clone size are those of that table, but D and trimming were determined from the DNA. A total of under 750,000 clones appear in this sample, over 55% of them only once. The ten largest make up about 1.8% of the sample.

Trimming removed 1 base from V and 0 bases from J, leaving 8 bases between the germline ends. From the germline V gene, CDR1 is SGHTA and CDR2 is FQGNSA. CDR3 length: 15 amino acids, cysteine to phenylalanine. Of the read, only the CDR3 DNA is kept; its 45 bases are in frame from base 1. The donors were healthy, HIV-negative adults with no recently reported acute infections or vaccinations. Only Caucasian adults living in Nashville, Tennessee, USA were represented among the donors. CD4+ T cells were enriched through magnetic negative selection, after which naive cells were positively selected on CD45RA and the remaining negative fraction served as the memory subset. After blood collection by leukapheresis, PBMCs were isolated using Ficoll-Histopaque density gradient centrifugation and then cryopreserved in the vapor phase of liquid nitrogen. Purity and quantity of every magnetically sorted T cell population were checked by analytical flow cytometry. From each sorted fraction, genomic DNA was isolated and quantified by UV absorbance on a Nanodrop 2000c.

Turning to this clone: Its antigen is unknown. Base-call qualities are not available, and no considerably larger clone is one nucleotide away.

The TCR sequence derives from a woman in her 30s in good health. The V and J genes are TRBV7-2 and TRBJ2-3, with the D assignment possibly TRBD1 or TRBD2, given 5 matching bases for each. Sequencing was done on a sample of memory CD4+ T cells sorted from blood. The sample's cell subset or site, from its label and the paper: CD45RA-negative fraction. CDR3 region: CASSLGGMSTDTQYF. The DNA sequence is TGTGCCAGCAGCTTAGGGGGGATGAGCACAGATACGCAGTATTTT.